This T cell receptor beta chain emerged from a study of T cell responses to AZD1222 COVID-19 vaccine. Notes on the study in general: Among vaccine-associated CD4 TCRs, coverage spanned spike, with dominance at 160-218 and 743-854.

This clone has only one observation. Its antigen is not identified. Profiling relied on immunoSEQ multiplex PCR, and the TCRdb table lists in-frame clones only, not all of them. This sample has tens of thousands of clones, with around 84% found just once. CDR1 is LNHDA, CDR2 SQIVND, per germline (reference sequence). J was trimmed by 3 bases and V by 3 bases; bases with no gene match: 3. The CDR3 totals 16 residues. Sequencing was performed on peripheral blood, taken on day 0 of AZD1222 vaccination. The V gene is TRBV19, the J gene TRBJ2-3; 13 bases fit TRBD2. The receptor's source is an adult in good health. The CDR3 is CASSIRTSGGTDTQYF. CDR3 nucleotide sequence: TGTGCCAGTAGTATCCGGACTAGCGGGGGAACAGATACGCAGTATTTT.